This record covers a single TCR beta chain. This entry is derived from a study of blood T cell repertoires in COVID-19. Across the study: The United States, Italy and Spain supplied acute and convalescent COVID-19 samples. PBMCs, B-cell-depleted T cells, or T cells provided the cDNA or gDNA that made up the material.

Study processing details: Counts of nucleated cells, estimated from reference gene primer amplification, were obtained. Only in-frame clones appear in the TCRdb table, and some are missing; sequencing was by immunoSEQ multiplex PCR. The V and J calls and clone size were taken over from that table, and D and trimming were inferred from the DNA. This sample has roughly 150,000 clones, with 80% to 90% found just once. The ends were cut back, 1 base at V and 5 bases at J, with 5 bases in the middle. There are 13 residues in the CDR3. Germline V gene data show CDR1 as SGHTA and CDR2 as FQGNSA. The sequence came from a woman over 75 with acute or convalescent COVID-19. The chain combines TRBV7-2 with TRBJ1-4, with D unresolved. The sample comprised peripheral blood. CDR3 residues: CASSLGGNEKLFF. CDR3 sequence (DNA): TGTGCCAGCAGCTTAGGAGGGAATGAAAAACTGTTTTTT.